A single sample gave rise to the 29 T cell receptor beta chains below, sequenced in a study of blood T cells in healthy people across ages. Primed by a sample-barcoded 5' primer and a J-beta primer mix, a second PCR proceeded for roughly 6 to 12 cycles. One entry per CDR3 protein, called by TCRdb with MiXCR from the 5' RACE reads. Among fewer than 750,000 distinct CDR3 sequences listed, roughly half were seen once. The sequenced sample consisted of blood. The source of these receptors is a woman older than 75 in good health.

This clonotype has a single count. One base away lies a much larger clone, so this may be a sequencing read error. CDR3 in amino acids: CSASLTGSSYNEQYF. CDR3 bases: TGCAGTGCTAGTCTAACGGGGAGCTCCTACAATGAGCAGTACTTC. This chain links TRBV20-1 with TRBJ2-1; possible D gene TRBD2, 5 bases. TRBJ2-7 matches the DNA end more closely, so the J call is doubtful. The CDR3 contains 15 residues. Per germline, CDR1 DFQATT and CDR2 SNEGSKA (reference sequence).

This clonotype has just a few counts. The chain uses TRBV7-2 and TRBJ2-3, with TRBD2 identical over 8 bases. CDR1 is SGHTA, CDR2 FQGNSA, per germline. CDR3 size: 19 residues. Trimming at V came to 5 bases and at J to 0 bases, leaving 16 bases not matched to a gene. DNA of the CDR3: TGTGCCAGCAGCCCTCGCCCGACTAGCGTTCCTACTAGCACAGATACGCAGTATTTT. Encoded protein: CASSPRPTSVPTSTDTQYF. The full variable domain, rest sourced from reference TRBV7-2 and TRBJ2-3, is GAGVSQSPSNKVTEKGKDVELRCDPISGHTALYWYRQSLGQGLEFLIYFQGNSAPDKSGLPSDRFSAERTGGSVSTLTIQRTQQEDSAVYLCASSPRPTSVPTSTDTQYFGPGTRLTVL.

The rearrangement joins TRBV19 to TRBJ1-2; 7 positions match TRBD1. This CDR3 contains 14 residues. V gave up 6 bases and J gave up 6 bases; unmatched junction bases: 10. Germline CDR1 LNHDA, CDR2 SQIVND (reference sequence). The CDR3 DNA reads as TGTGCCAGTAGCCCCGGGACAGCTCTCCATGGCTACACCTTC. Residues: CASSPGTALHGYTF.

As concerns this clonotype: A much bigger clone sits one base away, suggesting this may be a read error. V is TRBV6-5 and J is TRBJ2-4; 9 bases align to TRBD2. Trimming removed 2 bases from V and 13 bases from J; junction bases left unmatched: 12. Germline CDR1 is MNHEY and CDR2 is SVGAGI. This CDR3 is 15 amino acids long. The CDR3 DNA follows: TGTGCCAGCAGTTACCCGCAGCGGGGGGACAATGAGCAGTACTTC. This gives the protein CASSYPQRGDNEQYF.

This clonotype was found a few times. The J gene is TRBJ1-6, the V gene TRBV28; D uncertain. The V end was cut by 1 base, the J end by 0 bases, with 16 bases between. This CDR3 region has 19 residues. In germline, CDR1 is MDHEN, CDR2 SYDVKM. This chain's CDR3 is CASSLFVWVKSSYNSPLHF. The DNA of the CDR3 is TGTGCCAGCAGTTTATTCGTGTGGGTCAAGAGCTCCTATAATTCACCCCTCCACTTT.

The chain carries TRBV12-3 or TRBV12-4 and TRBJ2-3; D gene uncertain. CDR3 length: 14 amino acids. Trimming stripped 5 bases from V and 2 bases from J, with 11 bases between. In DNA, the CDR3 is TGTGCCAGCAGTCAAATGATCTCCACAGATACGCAGTATTTT. Its protein product is CASSQMISTDTQYF.

Of note for this clonotype: A much larger clonotype is one base distant, so this may be a read error. V usage is TRBV28 and J usage is TRBJ1-2; D is perhaps TRBD1 (6 bases). The ends were cut back, 7 bases at V and 7 bases at J, with 16 bases in the middle. The CDR3 is 13 amino acids. Per the germline V gene, CDR1 is MDHEN and CDR2 is SYDVKM. CDR3 amino acids: CASTVPGAGGYTF. The DNA for the CDR3 is TGTGCCAGCACTGTACCAGGGGCCGGTGGCTACACCTTC.

This clonotype has a count of ten or more. The chain has TRBV3-1 and TRBJ2-7, with TRBD1 matching 9 bases. Germline trimming cut 3 bases from V and 3 bases from J; bases unmatched to any gene: 3. Germline V gene sequence: CDR1 LGHDT, CDR2 YNNKEL (reference sequence). CDR3 length: 14 amino acids. The CDR3 loop is CASSQGQGHYEQYF. CDR3 bases: TGTGCCAGCAGCCAGGGACAGGGCCACTACGAGCAGTACTTC.

This rearrangement joins TRBV2 to TRBJ2-7; TRBD2 agrees at 8 bases. Germline CDR1 is SNHLY and CDR2 is FYNNEI. V lost 6 bases to trimming and J lost 7 bases; unmatched junction nucleotides: 14. The CDR3 totals 15 residues. The CDR3 sequence is CASSLLGLGGCEQYF. CDR3 nucleotides: TGTGCCAGCAGCTTGCTGGGACTAGGAGGCTGTGAGCAGTACTTC.

This clonotype was observed a handful of times. The chain recombines TRBV9 with TRBJ2-1, with D perhaps matching TRBD2 (5 bases). Germline loops: CDR1 SGDLS, CDR2 YYNGEE. The CDR3 has 16 residues. V lost 3 bases, J lost 0 bases, and 13 bases lay in between. CDR3 coding DNA: TGTGCCAGCAGCGGATACGGTGGGAGCTCCTACAATGAGCAGTTCTTC. It specifies CASSGYGGSSYNEQFF. Full variable domain (missing parts from reference TRBV9 and TRBJ2-1): DSGVTQTPKHLITATGQRVTLRCSPRSGDLSVYWYQQSLDQGLQFLIQYYNGEERAKGNILERFSAQQFPDLHSELNLSSLELGDSALYFCASSGYGGSSYNEQFFGPGTRLTVL.

On this clonotype: A clone one base away is much larger, so this may be a read error. The V gene is TRBV20-1, the J gene TRBJ1-2, with no clear D. The CDR3 runs 10 residues. The germline CDR1 and CDR2 sequences are DFQATT and SNEGSKA (reference sequence). V lost 3 bases to trimming and J lost 6 bases, with 5 bases between them. The DNA for the CDR3 is TGCAGTGCTAGTGAAGATGGCTACACCTTC. It codes for CSASEDGYTF.

This clonotype appeared a few times. The chain has TRBV12-3 or TRBV12-4 and TRBJ2-3, with D possibly TRBD2 on 5 matching bases. The CDR3 runs to 16 residues. V was clipped by 1 base and J by 0 bases, with 11 bases between them. This CDR3 is CASSLDRLASTDTQYF. For the CDR3, the DNA is TGTGCCAGCAGTTTAGATAGGCTAGCTAGCACAGATACGCAGTATTTT.

The chain has TRBV20-1 and TRBJ2-7; D is possibly TRBD2 (5 bases). CDR3 size: 12 residues. Trimming removed 3 bases at V and 5 bases at J, with 11 bases between. Germline CDR1 and CDR2: DFQATT and SNEGSKA (reference sequence). This CDR3 reads CSASTSRDEQYF. CDR3 bases: TGCAGTGCTAGTACTAGTCGCGACGAGCAGTACTTC.

The sample holds many counts of this clonotype. This sequence joins TRBV5-1 and TRBJ2-3; TRBD2 matches 8 bases. The CDR3 is 16 residues long. V lost 6 bases to trimming and J lost 5 bases; unmatched junction nucleotides: 14. The germline gives CDR1 SGHRS, CDR2 YFSETQ. The CDR3 here is CASNLGTRPQGDTQYF. CDR3 nucleotides: TGCGCCAGCAACCTGGGGACTAGACCCCAGGGAGATACGCAGTATTTT. Based on the CDR3 plus reference TRBV5-1 and TRBJ2-3, the full variable domain is KAGVTQTPRYLIKTRGQQVTLSCSPISGHRSVSWYQQTPGQGLQFLFEYFSETQRNKGNFPGRFSGRQFSNSRSEMNVSTLELGDSALYLCASNLGTRPQGDTQYFGPGTRLTVL.

This clonotype was seen a few times. The J gene is TRBJ2-3, the V gene TRBV4-1; D uncertain. The CDR3 runs to 14 residues. In germline, CDR1 is MGHRA, CDR2 YSYEKL. V dropped 0 bases and J dropped 7 bases, with 11 bases sitting between them. CDR3: CASSQEAGSHTQYF. CDR3 in DNA: TGCGCCAGCAGCCAAGAAGCAGGTAGCCATACGCAGTATTTT.

Ten or more counts support this clonotype. The rearrangement joins TRBV9 to TRBJ1-6; the D gene is possibly TRBD1 (5 bases). This CDR3 region has 15 residues. The germline V gene encodes CDR1 SGDLS and CDR2 YYNGEE. Trimming left V 0 bases short and J 9 bases short, with 13 bases between. The CDR3: CASSVGGEISSPLHF. In nucleotides, the CDR3 is TGTGCCAGCAGCGTAGGGGGGGAAATAAGTTCACCCCTCCACTTT.

In this sample, this clonotype turned up many times. The chain recombines TRBV12-3 or TRBV12-4 with TRBJ2-7, with TRBD2 matching 15 bases. The CDR3 sequence is 16 residues long. J was trimmed by 3 bases and V by 5 bases; bases with no gene match: 5. The DNA of the CDR3 is TGTGCCAGCAGTCCAGGGACTAGCGGGAGGTACTACGAGCAGTACTTC. Protein product: CASSPGTSGRYYEQYF.

V is TRBV2 and J is TRBJ2-5; TRBD1 agrees at 9 bases. The J call is in doubt because the DNA end fits TRBJ2-7 better. The CDR3 length is 16 residues. Germline CDR1 SNHLY, CDR2 FYNNEI. CDR3 DNA: TGTGCCAGCAGGGAGACCGGGACAGGGATCAACAACGAGCAGTACTTC. It is translated as CASRETGTGINNEQYF.

The chain is built from TRBV20-1 and TRBJ2-1; D is possibly TRBD2 (5 bases). The length of the CDR3 is 14 residues. Trimming stripped 0 bases from V and 4 bases from J, with 10 bases between. From germline, CDR1 is DFQATT and CDR2 SNEGSKA (reference sequence). CDR3: CSARDERKYNEQFF. CDR3 sequence (DNA): TGCAGTGCTAGAGATGAGCGGAAGTACAATGAGCAGTTCTTC.

This clonotype was recorded only once. The chain uses TRBV4-1 and TRBJ2-1; the D gene is possibly TRBD2 (5 bases). This CDR3 region has 14 residues. Germline lookup yields CDR1 MGHRA and CDR2 YSYEKL. V lost 0 bases and J 15 bases, leaving 18 bases between the germline ends. CDR3 nucleotide sequence: TGCGCCAGCAGCCAAGAGCGGCTAGCCCCACTCCGGTTCTTC. Amino acids: CASSQERLAPLRFF.

V gene TRBV12-3 or TRBV12-4 combines with J gene TRBJ1-4; a possible D gene is TRBD1 (5 bases). V shed 8 bases and J shed 5 bases, with 12 bases lying between them. The CDR3 contains 13 residues. The DNA of the CDR3 is TGTGCCAGCGGGCGACGGGACAATGAAAAACTGTTTTTT. Translated: CASGRRDNEKLFF.

Many counts were recorded for this clonotype. The V and J genes are TRBV4-2 and TRBJ2-7; D may be TRBD1 (5 bases). V was shortened by 1 base and J by 3 bases, with 25 bases between the two germline ends. The CDR3 consists of 19 residues. CDR1 and CDR2 (germline): LGHNA, YNFKEQ. The CDR3 sequence: CASSQVGFGSREAGYEQYF. In DNA, the CDR3 is TGTGCCAGCAGCCAAGTAGGTTTCGGAAGCAGGGAAGCAGGCTACGAGCAGTACTTC.

At least ten counts were recorded for this clonotype. This chain uses TRBV7-9 with TRBJ2-1; D remains unclear. Trimming left V 5 bases short and J 5 bases short, with 22 bases between. The CDR3 sequence is 17 residues long. The V gene's germline CDR1 is SEHNR and CDR2 FQNEAQ (reference sequence). CDR3: CASSALGSAGSDNEQFF. CDR3 DNA: TGTGCCAGCAGCGCATTGGGAAGCGCCGGGTCCGACAATGAGCAGTTCTTC.

The chain has TRBV3-1 and TRBJ1-1, with TRBD1 matching over 7 bases. Germline V gene sequence: CDR1 LGHDT, CDR2 YNNKEL (reference sequence). V lost 1 base, J lost 2 bases, and 4 bases stayed unmatched. The CDR3 sequence is 15 residues long. The CDR3: CASSQGWDSNTEAFF. The CDR3 nucleotides are TGTGCCAGCAGCCAAGGGTGGGACAGCAACACTGAAGCTTTCTTT.

This clonotype was counted at least ten times. The rearrangement links TRBV2 to TRBJ2-7; the D gene is possibly TRBD2 (6 bases). Germline V CDR1 and CDR2: SNHLY, FYNNEI. There are 13 residues in the CDR3. V lost 6 bases and J 5 bases, leaving 14 bases between the germline ends. CDR3 sequence: CASRTGREHEQYF. DNA for the CDR3: TGTGCCAGCAGGACTGGGCGGGAACACGAGCAGTACTTC. The full variable domain, completed using reference TRBV2 and TRBJ2-7, is EPEVTQTPSHQVTQMGQEVILRCVPISNHLYFYWYRQILGQKVEFLVSFYNNEISEKSEIFDDQFSVERPDGSNFTLKIRSTKLEDSAMYFCASRTGREHEQYFGPGTRLTVT.

This clonotype has just a few counts. J is TRBJ2-3 and V is TRBV7-2, with TRBD2 matching 15 bases. Germline V CDR1 and CDR2: SGHTA, FQGNSA. This CDR3 is built from 16 residues. With V trimmed by 2 bases and J by 8 bases, 5 bases remained unmatched. DNA for the CDR3: TGTGCCAGCAGCTTAAGCGGACTAGCGGGGGGGGGTACGCAGTATTTT. Its translation is CASSLSGLAGGGTQYF.

For this clonotype: The junction shows a germline mismatch at one end, possibly a read error. The CDR3 DNA is TGTGCCGGCAGTTTAGGGCAGGGGTGGACACCCCTCCACTTT. Protein: CAGSLGQGWTPLHF. J is TRBJ1-6 and V is TRBV12-3 or TRBV12-4; D may be TRBD1 (6 bases). The CDR3 length is 14 residues.

This clonotype has a handful of counts. The V and J genes are TRBV20-1 and TRBJ1-1; D gene ambiguous. Trimming shortened V by 2 bases and J by 1 base, and 8 bases separated the two germline ends. This CDR3 contains 13 residues. The V gene's germline CDR1 is DFQATT and CDR2 SNEGSKA (reference sequence). CDR3: CSARRDANTEAFF. The DNA of the CDR3 is TGCAGTGCTAGAAGAGATGCGAACACTGAAGCTTTCTTT.

The chain employs TRBV29-1 and TRBJ2-1; D call uncertain. Germline CDR1 reads SQVTM; CDR2 reads ANQGSEA. The CDR3 is made up of 13 amino acids. The V and J ends lost 2 bases and 6 bases respectively, with 11 bases between them. CDR3 nucleotide sequence: TGCAGCGTTGAAACCGGTCAGTCCAATGAGCAGTTCTTC. This encodes CSVETGQSNEQFF.